Sequencing of this T cell receptor (beta chain) was carried out in a study of cytomegalovirus exposure and HLA in healthy donors. In the PCR, 60 Vbeta and 13 Jbeta primers were used. The table came from immunoSEQ multiplex PCR; TCRdb's copy has only in-frame clones and leaves some out. The repertoire holds 79,000 or so clones, 60% to 85% seen once, with under 25% in the top ten. The CDR3 sequence is 16 residues long. Germline values: CDR1 SGHVS, CDR2 FNYEAQ. V was trimmed by 5 bases and J by 5 bases, leaving 19 bases between them. Input material: PBMCs. The clonotype originates from a woman aged 35 to 49 in good health and CMV-seropositive. The chain employs TRBV7-6 and TRBJ2-1; a possible D gene is TRBD2 (6 bases). The CDR3 DNA sequence: TGTGCCAGCAGCCCGTTCCGGGACTCGATAAACAATGAGCAGTTCTTC. It yields the protein CASSPFRDSINNEQFF. The variable domain in full, completed from reference TRBV7-6 and TRBJ2-1, reads GAGVSQSPRYKVTKRGQDVALRCDPISGHVSLYWYRQALGQGPEFLTYFNYEAQQDKSGLPNDRFSAERPEGSISTLTIQRTEQRDSAMYRCASSPFRDSINNEQFFGPGTRLTVL.